This T cell receptor beta chain derives from a study of vaccination and CD4 T cells after COVID-19. Looking at the study overall: Two-dose vaccination with either BNT162b2 or mRNA-1273 was given to participants.

Regarding time point: late sampling 161 to 241 days after vaccination in a few convalescent patients. This clonotype was seen a handful of times. Germline V CDR1 and CDR2: LNHDA, SQIVND (reference sequence). V lost 7 bases, J lost 3 bases, and 12 bases stayed unmatched. This CDR3 contains 16 residues. TCRdb fed the PCR reads into MiXCR, producing one record per CDR3 protein. This sample has about 30,000 distinct CDR3 sequences, with approximately 48% found just once. This receptor was identified in a human donor who had recovered from COVID-19. The sample here was CD4+ T cells from blood, taken about 7 months after SARS-CoV-2 vaccination. The chain employs TRBV19 and TRBJ1-5; 7 bases map to TRBD1. Here the CDR3 reads CASTQGEGAINQPQHF. The CDR3 DNA sequence: TGTGCCAGTACCCAAGGGGAGGGGGCTATCAATCAGCCCCAGCATTTT.